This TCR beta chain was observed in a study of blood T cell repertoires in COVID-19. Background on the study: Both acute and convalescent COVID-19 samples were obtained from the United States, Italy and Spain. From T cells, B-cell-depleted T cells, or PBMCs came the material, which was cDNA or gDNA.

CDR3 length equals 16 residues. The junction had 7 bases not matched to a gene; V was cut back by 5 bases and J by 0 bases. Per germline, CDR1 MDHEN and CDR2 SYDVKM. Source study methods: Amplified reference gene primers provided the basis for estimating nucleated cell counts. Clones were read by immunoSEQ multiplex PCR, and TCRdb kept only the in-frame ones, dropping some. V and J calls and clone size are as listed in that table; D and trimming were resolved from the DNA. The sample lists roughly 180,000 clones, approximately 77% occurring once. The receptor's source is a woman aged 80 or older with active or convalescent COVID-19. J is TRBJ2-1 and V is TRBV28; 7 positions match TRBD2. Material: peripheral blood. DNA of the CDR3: TGTGCCAGCAGTGCTAGCGGAACGAGCTCCTACAATGAGCAGTTCTTC. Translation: CASSASGTSSYNEQFF.